This record covers a single TCR beta chain. Its antigen remains unknown. The data are from a study of T cell responses to AZD1222 COVID-19 vaccine. Trimming shortened V by 1 base and J by 1 base, and 7 bases separated the two germline ends. The CDR3 contains 14 residues. From germline, CDR1 is LGHDT and CDR2 YNNKEL (reference sequence). Measured with immunoSEQ multiplex PCR; TCRdb has only the in-frame clones, and not every one. The table records 95,000 to 110,000 clones, about 90% of them present only once. Study observations and caveats: The study found Spike-specific TCR breadth and depth rose after two AZD1222 doses. The study sampled repertoires only after the peak T cell response.

The sequence was collected from an adult in good health. This material consisted of peripheral blood, taken on day 0 of AZD1222 vaccination. The genes are TRBV3-1 (or the pseudogene TRBV3-2) and TRBJ1-1; a possible D gene is TRBD1 (5 bases). The CDR3, as DNA: TGTGCCAGCAGCCAAGGACAGCCGAACACTGAAGCTTTCTTT. Translating it yields CASSQGQPNTEAFF.